The clone carrying this T cell receptor beta chain was picked up many times. This entry comes from a study of chronic HIV infection and antiretroviral therapy. Trimming removed 5 bases at V and 5 bases at J, with 6 bases between. The CDR3 totals 10 residues. Per germline, CDR1 DFQATT and CDR2 SNEGSKA (reference sequence). TCRdb processed the 5' RACE reads anew with MiXCR; each CDR3 protein has one entry. The sample shows 39,000 or so distinct CDR3 sequences, 8% to 10% of them seen only once. This rearrangement joins TRBV20-1 to TRBJ1-1; no clear D. Sequencing was carried out using peripheral blood. This clonotype was sampled from an adult who had HIV and had not received antiretroviral therapy, or was an uninfected healthy control (not recorded which). The CDR3: CSAEGTEAFF. CDR3 nucleotides: TGCAGTGCTGAGGGAACTGAAGCTTTCTTT.